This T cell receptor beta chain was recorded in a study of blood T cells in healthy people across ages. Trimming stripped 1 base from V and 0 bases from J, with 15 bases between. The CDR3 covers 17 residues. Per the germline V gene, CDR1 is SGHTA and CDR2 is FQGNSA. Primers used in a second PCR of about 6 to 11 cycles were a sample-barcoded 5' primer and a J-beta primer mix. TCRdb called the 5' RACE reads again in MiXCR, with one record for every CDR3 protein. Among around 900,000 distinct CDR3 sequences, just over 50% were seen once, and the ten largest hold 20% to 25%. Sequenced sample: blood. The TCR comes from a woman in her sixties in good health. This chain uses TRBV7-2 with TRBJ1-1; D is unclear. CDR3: CASSLGSGANMNTEAFF. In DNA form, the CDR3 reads TGTGCCAGCAGCTTAGGGTCGGGAGCCAACATGAACACTGAAGCTTTCTTT.